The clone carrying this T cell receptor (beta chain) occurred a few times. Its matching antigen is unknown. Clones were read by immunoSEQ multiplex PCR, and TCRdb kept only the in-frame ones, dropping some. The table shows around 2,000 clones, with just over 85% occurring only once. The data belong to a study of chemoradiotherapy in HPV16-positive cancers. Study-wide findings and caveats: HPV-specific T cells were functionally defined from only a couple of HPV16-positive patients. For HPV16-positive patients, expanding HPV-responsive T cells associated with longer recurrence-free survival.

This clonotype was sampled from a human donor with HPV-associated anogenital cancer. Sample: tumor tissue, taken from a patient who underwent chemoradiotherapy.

The DNA of the CDR3 is TGTGCCAGCAGCTTGGAGCCCGCAGCTAACTATGGCTACACCTTC. It codes for CASSLEPAANYGYTF. This chain connects TRBV4-2 to TRBJ1-2; no clear D gene. Trimming pared 5 bases from V and 0 bases from J, leaving 13 bases between. The CDR3 is 15 amino acids. The germline V gene has CDR1 LGHNA and CDR2 YNFKEQ.